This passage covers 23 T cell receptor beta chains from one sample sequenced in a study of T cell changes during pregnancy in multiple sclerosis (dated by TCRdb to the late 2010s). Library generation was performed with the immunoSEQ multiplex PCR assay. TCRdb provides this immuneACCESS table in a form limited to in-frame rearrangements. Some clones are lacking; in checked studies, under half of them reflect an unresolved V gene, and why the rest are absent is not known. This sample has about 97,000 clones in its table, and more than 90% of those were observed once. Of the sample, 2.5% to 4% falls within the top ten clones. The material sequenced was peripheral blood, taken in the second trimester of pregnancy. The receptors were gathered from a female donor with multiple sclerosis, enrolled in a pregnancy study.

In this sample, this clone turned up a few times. CDR3 sequence: CASSQSFYTYEQYF. CDR3 sequence (DNA): TGCGCCAGCAGTCAATCCTTCTATACTTACGAGCAGTACTTC. The V gene is TRBV23-1, the J gene TRBJ2-7; no definite D call. TRBV23-1 falls under the ORF class, with uncertain function. V gave up 0 bases and J gave up 4 bases, with 10 bases separating them. This CDR3 contains 14 residues.

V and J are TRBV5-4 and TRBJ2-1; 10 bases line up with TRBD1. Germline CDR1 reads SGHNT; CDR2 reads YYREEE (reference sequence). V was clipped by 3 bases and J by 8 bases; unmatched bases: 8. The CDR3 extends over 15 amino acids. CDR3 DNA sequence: TGTGCCAGCAGCTACCCCGGGACAGGGGCCCATGAGCAGTTCTTC. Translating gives CASSYPGTGAHEQFF.

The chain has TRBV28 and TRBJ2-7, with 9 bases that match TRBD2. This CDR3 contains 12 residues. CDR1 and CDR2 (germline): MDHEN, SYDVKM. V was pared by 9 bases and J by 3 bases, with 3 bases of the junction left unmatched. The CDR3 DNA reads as TGTGCCAGTAGCGGGGGATACTACGAGCAGTACTTC. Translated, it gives CASSGGYYEQYF.

The CDR3 spells CASSITGVMNTEAFF. The CDR3 DNA reads TGTGCCAGTAGTATAACAGGGGTCATGAACACTGAAGCTTTCTTT. The V and J genes are TRBV19 and TRBJ1-1, with 7 bases identical to TRBD1. Trimming cost V 2 bases and J 0 bases; bases outside gene matches: 3. The germline gives CDR1 LNHDA, CDR2 SQIVND (reference sequence). The CDR3 runs 15 residues.

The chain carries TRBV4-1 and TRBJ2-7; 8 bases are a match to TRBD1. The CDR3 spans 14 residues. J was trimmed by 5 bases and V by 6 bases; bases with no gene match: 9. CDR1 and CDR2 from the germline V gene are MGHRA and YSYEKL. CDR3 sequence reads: CASSGQGLYNEQYF. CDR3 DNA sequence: TGCGCCAGCAGTGGACAGGGCCTTTACAACGAGCAGTACTTC.

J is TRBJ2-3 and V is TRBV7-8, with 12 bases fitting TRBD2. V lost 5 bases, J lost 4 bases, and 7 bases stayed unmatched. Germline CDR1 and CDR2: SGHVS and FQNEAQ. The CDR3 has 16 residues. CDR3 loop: CASSPRTSGMADTQYF. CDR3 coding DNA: TGTGCCAGCAGCCCCAGGACTAGCGGGATGGCAGATACGCAGTATTTT. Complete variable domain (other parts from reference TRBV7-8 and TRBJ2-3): GAGVSQSPRYKVAKRGQDVALRCDPISGHVSLFWYQQALGQGPEFLTYFQNEAQLDKSGLPSDRFFAERPEGSVSTLKIQRTQQEDSAVYLCASSPRTSGMADTQYFGPGTRLTVL.

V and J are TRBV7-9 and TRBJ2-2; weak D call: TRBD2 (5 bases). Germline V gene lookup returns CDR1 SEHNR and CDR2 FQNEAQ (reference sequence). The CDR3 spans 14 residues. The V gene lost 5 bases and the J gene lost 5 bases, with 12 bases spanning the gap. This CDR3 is CASSQGLATGELFF. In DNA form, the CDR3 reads TGTGCCAGCAGCCAAGGGCTAGCTACCGGGGAGCTGTTTTTT.

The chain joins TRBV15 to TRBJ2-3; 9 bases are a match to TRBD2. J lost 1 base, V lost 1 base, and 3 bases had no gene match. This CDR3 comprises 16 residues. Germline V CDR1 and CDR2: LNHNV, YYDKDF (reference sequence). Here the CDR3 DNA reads TGTGCCACCAGCAGAGGAATAGCGGGAGGCACAGATACGCAGTATTTT. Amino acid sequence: CATSRGIAGGTDTQYF.

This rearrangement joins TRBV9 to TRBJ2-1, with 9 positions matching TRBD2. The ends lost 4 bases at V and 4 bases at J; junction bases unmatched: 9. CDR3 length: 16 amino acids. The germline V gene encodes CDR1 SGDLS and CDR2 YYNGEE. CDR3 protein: CASSTLTSGAYNEQFF. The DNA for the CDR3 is TGTGCCAGCAGCACCCTGACTAGCGGAGCTTACAATGAGCAGTTCTTC.

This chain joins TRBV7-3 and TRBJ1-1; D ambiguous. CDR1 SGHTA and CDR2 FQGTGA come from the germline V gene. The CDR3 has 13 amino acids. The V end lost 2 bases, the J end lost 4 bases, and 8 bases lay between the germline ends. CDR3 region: CASSLSAITEAFF. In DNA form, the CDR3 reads TGTGCCAGCAGCTTATCAGCGATCACTGAAGCTTTCTTT.

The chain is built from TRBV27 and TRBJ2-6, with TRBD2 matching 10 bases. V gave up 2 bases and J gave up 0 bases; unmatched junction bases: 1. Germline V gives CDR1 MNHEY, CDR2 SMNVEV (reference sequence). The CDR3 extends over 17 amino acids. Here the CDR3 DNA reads TGTGCCAGCAGTTTACTAGCGGGAGACTCTGGGGCCAACGTCCTGACTTTC. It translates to CASSLLAGDSGANVLTF.

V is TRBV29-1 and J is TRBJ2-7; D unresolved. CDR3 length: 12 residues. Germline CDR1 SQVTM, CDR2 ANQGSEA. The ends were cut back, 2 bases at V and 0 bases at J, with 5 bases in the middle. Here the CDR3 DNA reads TGCAGCGTTGAACTAAACTCCTACGAGCAGTACTTC. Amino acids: CSVELNSYEQYF.

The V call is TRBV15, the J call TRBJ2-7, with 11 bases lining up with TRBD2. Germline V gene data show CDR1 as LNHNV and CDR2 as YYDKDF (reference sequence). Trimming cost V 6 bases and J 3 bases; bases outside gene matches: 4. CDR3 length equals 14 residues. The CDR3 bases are TGTGCCACCAGAAGTACTAGCGGGAGCTACGAGCAGTACTTC. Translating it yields CATRSTSGSYEQYF.

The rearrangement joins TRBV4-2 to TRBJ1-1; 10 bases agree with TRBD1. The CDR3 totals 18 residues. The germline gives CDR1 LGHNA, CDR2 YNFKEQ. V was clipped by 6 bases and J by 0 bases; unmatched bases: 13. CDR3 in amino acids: CASRPPGQGRGLNTEAFF. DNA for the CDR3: TGTGCCAGCAGACCACCGGGACAGGGGAGGGGATTGAACACTGAAGCTTTCTTT.

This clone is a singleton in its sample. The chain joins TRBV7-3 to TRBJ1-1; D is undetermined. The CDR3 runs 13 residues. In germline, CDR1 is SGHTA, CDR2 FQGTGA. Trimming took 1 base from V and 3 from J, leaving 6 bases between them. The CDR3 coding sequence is TGTGCCAGCAGCTTAATCGGGGACACTGAAGCTTTCTTT. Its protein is CASSLIGDTEAFF. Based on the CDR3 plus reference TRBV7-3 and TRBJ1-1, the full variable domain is GAGVSQTPSNKVTEKGKYVELRCDPISGHTALYWYRQSLGQGPEFLIYFQGTGAADDSGLPNDRFFAVRPEGSVSTLKIQRTERGDSAVYLCASSLIGDTEAFFGQGTRLTVV.

In DNA form, the CDR3 reads TGTGCCAGCAGCCAGACTAGCGGGAGCTTTAATGAGCAGTTCTTC. Its translation is CASSQTSGSFNEQFF. The chain is built from TRBV4-2 and TRBJ2-1, with TRBD2 matching over 12 bases. V was clipped by 3 bases and J by 7 bases; unmatched bases: 4. Germline loops: CDR1 LGHNA, CDR2 YNFKEQ. The CDR3 consists of 15 residues.

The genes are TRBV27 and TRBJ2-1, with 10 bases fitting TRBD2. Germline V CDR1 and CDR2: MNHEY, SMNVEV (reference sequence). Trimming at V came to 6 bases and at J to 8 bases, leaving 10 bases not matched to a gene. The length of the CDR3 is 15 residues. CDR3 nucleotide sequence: TGTGCCAGCAGAGCGGGAGGGGGATTGTTCGATGAGCAGTTCTTC. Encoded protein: CASRAGGGLFDEQFF.

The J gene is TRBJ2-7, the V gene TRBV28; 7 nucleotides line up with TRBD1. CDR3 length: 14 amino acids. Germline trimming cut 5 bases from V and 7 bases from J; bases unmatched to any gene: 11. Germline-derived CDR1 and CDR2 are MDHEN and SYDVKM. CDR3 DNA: TGTGCCAGCAGTGCCTGGTCGATGACAGGGGAGCAGTACTTC. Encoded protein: CASSAWSMTGEQYF.

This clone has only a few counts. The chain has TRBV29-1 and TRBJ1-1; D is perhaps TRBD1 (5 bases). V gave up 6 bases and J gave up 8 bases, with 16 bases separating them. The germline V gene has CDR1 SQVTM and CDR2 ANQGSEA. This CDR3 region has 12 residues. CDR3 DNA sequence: TGCAGCGTCCGCCCCCCAGGGATCGAAGCTTTCTTT. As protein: CSVRPPGIEAFF.

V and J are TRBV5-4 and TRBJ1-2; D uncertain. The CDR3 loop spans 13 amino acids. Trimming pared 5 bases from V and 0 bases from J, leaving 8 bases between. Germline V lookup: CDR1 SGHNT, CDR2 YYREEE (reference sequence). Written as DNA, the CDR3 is TGTGCCAGCAGAAAGAACACTAACTATGGCTACACCTTC. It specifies CASRKNTNYGYTF.

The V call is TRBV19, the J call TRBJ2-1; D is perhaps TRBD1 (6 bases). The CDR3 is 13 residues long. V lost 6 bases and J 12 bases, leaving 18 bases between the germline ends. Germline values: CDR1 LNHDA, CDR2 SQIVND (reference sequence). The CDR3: CASSPQGLGSQFF. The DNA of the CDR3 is TGTGCCAGTAGCCCACAGGGTTTAGGATCGCAGTTCTTC.

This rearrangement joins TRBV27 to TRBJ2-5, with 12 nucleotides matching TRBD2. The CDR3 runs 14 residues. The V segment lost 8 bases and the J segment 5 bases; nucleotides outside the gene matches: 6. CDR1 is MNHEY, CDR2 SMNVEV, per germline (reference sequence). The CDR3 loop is CASSNLAGGETQYF. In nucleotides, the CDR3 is TGTGCCAGCTCCAATCTAGCGGGAGGGGAGACCCAGTACTTC.

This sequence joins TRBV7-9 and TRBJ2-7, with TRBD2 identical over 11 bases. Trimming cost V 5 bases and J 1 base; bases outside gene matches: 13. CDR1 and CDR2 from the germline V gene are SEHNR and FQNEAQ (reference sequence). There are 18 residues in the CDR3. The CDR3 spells CASSPVAGGPLRSYEQYF. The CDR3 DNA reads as TGTGCCAGCAGCCCAGTAGCGGGAGGGCCTTTAAGGTCCTACGAGCAGTACTTC.